The source of this T cell receptor beta chain is a study of cytomegalovirus exposure and HLA in healthy donors. For the study at large: When 300 to 500 donors were genotyped, over 80% of them were found to fall in the Caucasian-associated ancestry cluster. Study results and limitations: For most TCR beta V segments, an earlier analysis put the productive rate at about 87% or about 30% of the time. It is likely that the observed cluster of highly shared sequence variants was a sequencing artifact.

This CDR3 region has 15 residues. With 1 base removed from V and 4 bases from J, the gap between germline ends came to 11 bases. CDR1 is LNHNV, CDR2 YYDKDF, per germline (reference sequence). As concerns this clone: Its specificity is unknown.

PCR amplification relied on 60 Vbeta primers (plus 13 Jbeta primers). Profiling relied on immunoSEQ multiplex PCR, and the TCRdb table lists in-frame clones only, not all of them. This table holds approximately 140,000 clones, roughly two thirds found once. What was sequenced was PBMCs. The TCR was taken from a male donor in good health and CMV-seronegative. V and J are TRBV15 and TRBJ1-5; TRBD1 might be the D (6 bases). The CDR3 sequence: CATSRGDTTNQPQHF. For the CDR3, the DNA is TGTGCCACCAGCAGAGGGGACACGACTAATCAGCCCCAGCATTTT.